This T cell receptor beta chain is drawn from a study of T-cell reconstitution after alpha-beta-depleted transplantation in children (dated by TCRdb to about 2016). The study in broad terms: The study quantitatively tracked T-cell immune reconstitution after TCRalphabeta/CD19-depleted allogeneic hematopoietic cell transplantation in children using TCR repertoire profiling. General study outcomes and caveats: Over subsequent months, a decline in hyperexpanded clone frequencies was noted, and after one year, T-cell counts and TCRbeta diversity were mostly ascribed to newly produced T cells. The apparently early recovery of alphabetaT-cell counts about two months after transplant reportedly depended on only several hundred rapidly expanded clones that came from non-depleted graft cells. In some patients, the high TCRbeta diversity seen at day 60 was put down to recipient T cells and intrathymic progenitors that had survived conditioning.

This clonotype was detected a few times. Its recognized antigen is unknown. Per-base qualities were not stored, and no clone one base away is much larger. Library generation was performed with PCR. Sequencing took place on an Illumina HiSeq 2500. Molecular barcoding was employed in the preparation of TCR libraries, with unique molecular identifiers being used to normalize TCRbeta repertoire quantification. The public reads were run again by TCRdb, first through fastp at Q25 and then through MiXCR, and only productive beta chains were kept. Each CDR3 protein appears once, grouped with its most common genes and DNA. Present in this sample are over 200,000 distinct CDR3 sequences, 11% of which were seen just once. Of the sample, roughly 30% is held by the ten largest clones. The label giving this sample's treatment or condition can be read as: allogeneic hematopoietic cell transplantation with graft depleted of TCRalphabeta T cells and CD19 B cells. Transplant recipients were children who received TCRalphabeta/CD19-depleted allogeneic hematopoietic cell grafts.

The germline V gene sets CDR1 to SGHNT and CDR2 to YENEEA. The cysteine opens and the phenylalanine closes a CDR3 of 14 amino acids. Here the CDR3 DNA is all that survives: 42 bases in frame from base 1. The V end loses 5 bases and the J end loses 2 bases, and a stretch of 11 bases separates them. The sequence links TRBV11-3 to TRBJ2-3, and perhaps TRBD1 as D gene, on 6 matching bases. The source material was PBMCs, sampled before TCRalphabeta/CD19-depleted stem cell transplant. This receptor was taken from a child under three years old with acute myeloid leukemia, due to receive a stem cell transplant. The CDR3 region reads CASSPDRNTDTQYF. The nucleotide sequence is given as TGTGCCAGCAGCCCTGACAGGAACACAGATACGCAGTATTTT.